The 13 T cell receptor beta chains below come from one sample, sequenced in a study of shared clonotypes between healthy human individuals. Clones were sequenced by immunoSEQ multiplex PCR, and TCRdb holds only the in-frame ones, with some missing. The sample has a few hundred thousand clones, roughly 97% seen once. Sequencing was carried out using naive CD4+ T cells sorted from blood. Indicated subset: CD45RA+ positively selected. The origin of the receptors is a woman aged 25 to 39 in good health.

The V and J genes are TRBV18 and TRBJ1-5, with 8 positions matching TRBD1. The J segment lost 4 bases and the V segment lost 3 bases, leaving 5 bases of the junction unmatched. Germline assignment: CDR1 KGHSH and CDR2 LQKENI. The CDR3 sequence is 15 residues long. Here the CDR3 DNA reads TGTGCCAGCTCACCCGGGACAGGTCAAAATCAGCCCCAGCATTTT. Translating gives CASSPGTGQNQPQHF.

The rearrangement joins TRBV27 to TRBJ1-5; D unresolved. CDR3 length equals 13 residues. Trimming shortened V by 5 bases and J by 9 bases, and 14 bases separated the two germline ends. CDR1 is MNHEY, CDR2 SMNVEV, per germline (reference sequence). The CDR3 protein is CASSLSGYRPQHF. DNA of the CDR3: TGTGCCAGCAGTCTCTCGGGCTATCGGCCCCAGCATTTT.

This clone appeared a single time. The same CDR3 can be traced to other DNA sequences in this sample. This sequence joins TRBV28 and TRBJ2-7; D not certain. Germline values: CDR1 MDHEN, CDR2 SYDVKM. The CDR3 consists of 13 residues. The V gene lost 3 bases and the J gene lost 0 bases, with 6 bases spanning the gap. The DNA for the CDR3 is TGTGCCAGCAGTTTCCCCACCTCCTACGAGCAGTACTTC. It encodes CASSFPTSYEQYF.

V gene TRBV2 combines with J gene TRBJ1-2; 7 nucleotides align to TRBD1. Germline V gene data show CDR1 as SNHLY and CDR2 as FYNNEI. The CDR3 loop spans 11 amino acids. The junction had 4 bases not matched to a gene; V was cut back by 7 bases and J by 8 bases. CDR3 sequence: CASTTGYGYTF. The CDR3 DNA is TGTGCCAGCACGACAGGGTACGGCTACACCTTC.

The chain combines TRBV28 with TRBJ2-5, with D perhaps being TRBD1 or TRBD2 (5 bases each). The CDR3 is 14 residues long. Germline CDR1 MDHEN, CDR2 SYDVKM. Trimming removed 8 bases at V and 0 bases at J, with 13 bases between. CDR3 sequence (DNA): TGTGCCAGCCAGCGTGAGGGGTACCAAGAGACCCAGTACTTC. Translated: CASQREGYQETQYF.

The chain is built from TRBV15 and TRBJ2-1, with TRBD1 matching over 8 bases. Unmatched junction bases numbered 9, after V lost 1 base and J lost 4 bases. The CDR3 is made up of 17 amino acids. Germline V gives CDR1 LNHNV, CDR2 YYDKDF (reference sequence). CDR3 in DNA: TGTGCCACCAGCAGAGGGCTTTCGCAGGGGGCTTACAATGAGCAGTTCTTC. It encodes CATSRGLSQGAYNEQFF.

DNA for the CDR3: TGTGCCAATGTAAGCGGGAACTCCTACGAGCAGTACTTC. It specifies CANVSGNSYEQYF. The V call is TRBV27, the J call TRBJ2-7; 7 bases map to TRBD2. The ends lost 10 bases at V and 0 bases at J; junction bases unmatched: 6. The CDR3 runs 13 residues. Germline V gene lookup returns CDR1 MNHEY and CDR2 SMNVEV (reference sequence).

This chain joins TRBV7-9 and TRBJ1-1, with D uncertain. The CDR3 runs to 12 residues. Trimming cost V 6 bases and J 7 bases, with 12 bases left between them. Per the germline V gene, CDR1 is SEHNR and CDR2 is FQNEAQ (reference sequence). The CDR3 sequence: CASSLPPGEAFF. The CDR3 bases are TGTGCCAGCAGTTTACCGCCGGGTGAAGCTTTCTTT.

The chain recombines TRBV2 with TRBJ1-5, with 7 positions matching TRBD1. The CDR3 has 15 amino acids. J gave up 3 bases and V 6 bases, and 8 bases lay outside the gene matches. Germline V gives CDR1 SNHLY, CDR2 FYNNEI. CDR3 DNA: TGTGCCAGCAGCGACCAGACAGGGTACAATCAGCCCCAGCATTTT. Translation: CASSDQTGYNQPQHF.

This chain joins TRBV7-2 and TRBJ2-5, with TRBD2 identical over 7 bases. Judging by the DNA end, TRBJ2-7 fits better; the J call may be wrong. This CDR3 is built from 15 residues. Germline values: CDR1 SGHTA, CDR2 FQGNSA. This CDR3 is CASSLVPGLIYEQYF. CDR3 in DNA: TGTGCCAGCAGCTTGGTCCCGGGACTAATCTACGAGCAGTACTTC.

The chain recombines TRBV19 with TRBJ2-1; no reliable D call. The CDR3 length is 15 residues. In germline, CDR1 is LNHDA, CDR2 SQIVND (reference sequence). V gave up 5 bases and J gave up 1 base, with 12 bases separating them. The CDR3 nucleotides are TGTGCCAGTAGTGCCCGGGCCCAATCCTACAATGAGCAGTTCTTC. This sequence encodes CASSARAQSYNEQFF.

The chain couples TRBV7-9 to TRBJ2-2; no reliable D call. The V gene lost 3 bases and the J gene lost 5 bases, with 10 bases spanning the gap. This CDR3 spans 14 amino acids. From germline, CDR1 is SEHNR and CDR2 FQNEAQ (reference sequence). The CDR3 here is CASSLSGMTGELFF. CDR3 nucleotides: TGTGCCAGCAGCTTGTCGGGTATGACCGGGGAGCTGTTTTTT.

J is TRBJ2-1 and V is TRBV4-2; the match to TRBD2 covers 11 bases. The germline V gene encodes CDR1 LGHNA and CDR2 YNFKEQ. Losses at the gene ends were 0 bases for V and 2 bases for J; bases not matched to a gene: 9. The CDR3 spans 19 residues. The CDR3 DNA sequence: TGTGCCAGCAGCCAAGACCTAGCGGGAGGTGTCTGGGCCTACAATGAGCAGTTCTTC. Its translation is CASSQDLAGGVWAYNEQFF.